This TCR beta chain was retrieved from a study of control samples from healthy donors and cancer patients (dated by TCRdb to about 2020). CDR1 and CDR2 (SEHNR, FQNEAQ) derive from the germline V gene (reference sequence). V is pared back by 5 bases and J by 9 bases, with 11 bases lying between the germline termini. Including the terminal cysteine and phenylalanine, the CDR3 comprises 12 residues. The retained sequence is limited to the CDR3, 36 bases, with the frame set at the first base. Concerning this clone itself: The antigen it binds to is not known. Within one base of it there is no much larger clone, and no base qualities were kept.

The library was prepared using the immunoSEQ multiplex PCR assay. Not all clones reach the TCRdb copy of this immuneACCESS table, which keeps in-frame sequences only. Checked studies attribute under half of the gap to unresolved V genes and leave the rest unexplained. Within this sample are approximately 71,000 clones, with under 90% of them counted one time only. The ten largest make up 19% of the sample. The TCR was taken from a man aged 55 to 69 with lung cancer. The sequenced material came from PBMCs. The sequence links TRBV7-9 to TRBJ2-1; the D segment may tentatively be TRBD1 or TRBD2, each giving 6 matched bases. The DNA reads as follows: TGTGCCAGCAGCCGAGGGGGGAGTGAGCAGTTCTTC. Translated, this is CASSRGGSEQFF.